The text below deals with one TCR beta chain. What it recognizes is unknown. This record belongs to a study of T cells in Graves' hyperthyroidism and ophthalmopathy. Study-wide results and limits: Researchers found most expanded thyroid clonotypes above 0.001 in blood as well. Model output signaled ophthalmopathy a median around 6.9 months ahead of onset.

Pregnant or lactating patients were excluded, as were those with uncontrolled infection or other autoimmune disease. Clinical symptoms, serum thyroxine and TRAb, thyroid ultrasound and orbital computed tomography together formed the diagnostic basis. Trimming at V came to 4 bases and at J to 5 bases, leaving 11 bases not matched to a gene. Germline loops: CDR1 LNHNV, CDR2 YYDKDF (reference sequence). The CDR3 contains 16 residues. Amplification targeted TCR beta CDR3 regions from RNA transcripts. When the TCR CDR3 underwent first-round RT-PCR, the HTBI primer set was used. TCRdb redid the calling of the multiplex PCR reads with MiXCR, one entry per CDR3 protein. The sample has 500,000 to 800,000 distinct CDR3 sequences; just under 45% are singletons.

What was sequenced was peripheral blood or thyroid tissue (not recorded which). The receptor was isolated from an adult man with Graves' disease, either hyperthyroidism or ophthalmopathy (not recorded which). The chain carries TRBV15 and TRBJ2-5, with TRBD1 matching over 9 bases. CDR3 residues: CATSNRDRGVQETQYF. The CDR3 DNA reads as TGTGCCACCAGCAACCGAGACAGGGGGGTTCAGGAGACCCAGTACTTC.